The 30 T cell receptor beta chains below all came from one sample that was sequenced in a study of blood T cell repertoires in COVID-19. Clones were sequenced by immunoSEQ multiplex PCR, and TCRdb holds only the in-frame ones, with some missing. The sample contains under 200,000 clones, 80% to 95% of which appear only once. Sequences were obtained from peripheral blood. These receptors were obtained from a man between 45 and 60 years old with acute or convalescent COVID-19.

This clone has more than one count but fewer than ten. The chain is built from TRBV7-9 and TRBJ2-1, with 11 bases matching TRBD2. The J segment lost 7 bases and the V segment lost 1 base, leaving 9 bases of the junction unmatched. Germline V gives CDR1 SEHNR, CDR2 FQNEAQ (reference sequence). This CDR3 is 17 amino acids long. The CDR3 sequence is CASSLGPVLAGGNEQFF. In nucleotides, the CDR3 is TGTGCCAGCAGCTTAGGACCCGTTCTAGCGGGAGGTAATGAGCAGTTCTTC. Combining the CDR3 with reference TRBV7-9 and TRBJ2-1 gives the whole variable domain DTGVSQNPRHKITKRGQNVTFRCDPISEHNRLYWYRQTLGQGPEFLTYFQNEAQLEKSRLLSDRFSAERPKGSFSTLEIQRTEQGDSAMYLCASSLGPVLAGGNEQFFGPGTRLTVL.

This clone appeared a single time. The chain links TRBV12-3 or TRBV12-4 to TRBJ1-2; TRBD1 is a possible D gene (6 bases). CDR3 length: 13 amino acids. Trimming removed 6 bases at V and 2 bases at J, with 10 bases between. This CDR3 reads CASRRDNNYGYTF. CDR3 coding DNA: TGTGCCAGCAGGAGGGACAACAACTATGGCTACACCTTC.

This chain joins TRBV5-8 and TRBJ1-4; 9 bases map to TRBD1. The CDR3 loop spans 16 amino acids. The germline gives CDR1 SGHTS, CDR2 YDEGEE. The V segment lost 0 bases and the J segment 1 base; nucleotides outside the gene matches: 1. The CDR3 coding sequence is TGTGCCAGCAGCTTGGGGGACAGGGAAACTAATGAAAAACTGTTTTTT. Its protein product is CASSLGDRETNEKLFF.

This chain uses TRBV18 with TRBJ1-1; no reliable D call. Looked up from germline, CDR1 is KGHSH and CDR2 is LQKENI. The CDR3 is made up of 13 amino acids. Between the trimmed V and J ends, which lost 3 bases and 5 bases, there was a span of 10 bases. The CDR3 sequence: CASSPSRDTEAFF. The CDR3 coding sequence is TGTGCCAGCTCACCTTCGAGGGATACTGAAGCTTTCTTT.

This chain links TRBV7-9 with TRBJ2-5; 13 bases agree with TRBD2. Germline V gene sequence: CDR1 SEHNR, CDR2 FQNEAQ (reference sequence). V was clipped by 1 base and J by 5 bases; unmatched bases: 10. The CDR3 runs 18 residues. The CDR3 region is CASSLGTSGRAFGETQYF. The CDR3 DNA sequence: TGTGCCAGCAGCTTAGGAACTAGCGGGAGGGCCTTTGGGGAGACCCAGTACTTC.

The chain is built from TRBV5-5 and TRBJ2-7; no firm D call. Germline CDR1 and CDR2: SGHKS and YYEKEE (reference sequence). The CDR3 extends over 13 amino acids. The V gene lost 3 bases and the J gene lost 1 base, with 8 bases spanning the gap. CDR3 nucleotide sequence: TGTGCCAGCAGCTCAGCAGCGTCCTACGAGCAGTACTTC. This sequence encodes CASSSAASYEQYF.

The rearrangement joins TRBV4-1 to TRBJ1-1; weak D call: TRBD1 (5 bases). The V end was cut by 2 bases, the J end by 10 bases, with 14 bases between. Germline V CDR1 and CDR2: MGHRA, YSYEKL. CDR3 length: 13 amino acids. CDR3 amino acids: CASSQFQGGLAFF. The CDR3 DNA reads TGCGCCAGCAGCCAATTTCAGGGAGGGCTAGCTTTCTTT.

The V call is TRBV29-1, the J call TRBJ1-2; perhaps TRBD1 as D (6 bases). Trimming removed 7 bases at V and 5 bases at J, with 17 bases between. The germline CDR1 and CDR2 sequences are SQVTM and ANQGSEA. The CDR3 length is 13 residues. In DNA, the CDR3 is TGCAGCGCCCACGGGACAACCGAGTATGGCTACACCTTC. Residues: CSAHGTTEYGYTF.

The V and J genes are TRBV24-1 and TRBJ2-1; 11 positions agree with TRBD2. The germline V gene encodes CDR1 KGHDR and CDR2 SFDVKD. J lost 1 base, V lost 11 bases, and 3 bases had no gene match. CDR3 length: 14 amino acids. CDR3 nucleotides: TGTGCCAGTAGCGGGAGGGAGTCCTACAATGAGCAGTTCTTC. Protein sequence: CASSGRESYNEQFF.

V and J are TRBV29-1 and TRBJ2-3; 8 bases map to TRBD2. V shed 2 bases and J 6 bases; nucleotides not matched to a gene: 10. The CDR3 runs 15 residues. Germline CDR1 is SQVTM and CDR2 is ANQGSEA. The CDR3 sequence is CSVERSGGSGDTQYF. CDR3 in DNA: TGCAGCGTTGAAAGGTCGGGGGGGAGCGGGGATACGCAGTATTTT.

The V and J genes are TRBV27 and TRBJ2-1, with 11 positions matching TRBD2. This CDR3 has 17 amino acids. The germline gives CDR1 MNHEY, CDR2 SMNVEV (reference sequence). V was pared by 4 bases and J by 4 bases, with 9 bases of the junction left unmatched. The CDR3 reads CASSSDTGTSGYNEQFF. DNA for the CDR3: TGTGCCAGCAGTTCCGACACCGGGACTAGCGGTTACAATGAGCAGTTCTTC.

The V and J genes are TRBV7-8 and TRBJ1-2; perhaps TRBD1 as D (6 bases). The CDR3 length is 14 residues. Germline V gene sequence: CDR1 SGHVS, CDR2 FQNEAQ. Trimming shortened V by 1 base and J by 4 bases, and 10 bases separated the two germline ends. The CDR3 loop is CASSLELGGYGYTF. CDR3 coding DNA: TGTGCCAGCAGCTTAGAGCTAGGGGGCTATGGCTACACCTTC.

This sequence joins TRBV7-3 and TRBJ2-1, with D possibly being TRBD2 (5 bases). This CDR3 spans 14 amino acids. Germline CDR1 is SGHTA and CDR2 is FQGTGA. V was cut by 5 bases and J by 0 bases, with 8 bases left in between. The chain's CDR3 is CASSPEGSYNEQFF. The CDR3 DNA follows: TGTGCCAGCAGCCCCGAGGGCTCCTACAATGAGCAGTTCTTC.

The chain has TRBV19 and TRBJ2-6, with 9 bases aligning to TRBD1. The germline V gene has CDR1 LNHDA and CDR2 SQIVND (reference sequence). V was clipped by 4 bases and J by 0 bases; unmatched bases: 4. The CDR3 spans 17 residues. CDR3 sequence reads: CASSRQGESSGANVLTF. The CDR3 DNA is TGTGCCAGTAGTAGACAGGGGGAGAGCTCTGGGGCCAACGTCCTGACTTTC. Full variable domain (outside the CDR3, taken from reference TRBV19 and TRBJ2-6): DGGITQSPKYLFRKEGQNVTLSCEQNLNHDAMYWYRQDPGQGLRLIYYSQIVNDFQKGDIAEGYSVSREKKESFPLTVTSAQKNPTAFYLCASSRQGESSGANVLTFGAGSRLTVL.

This chain connects TRBV7-9 to TRBJ2-1; 10 positions agree with TRBD2. Germline CDR1 reads SEHNR; CDR2 reads FQNEAQ (reference sequence). With 5 bases clipped from V and 0 bases from J, the junction kept 13 bases outside the gene matches. The CDR3 sequence is 19 residues long. As DNA, the CDR3 is TGTGCCAGCAGCCCTGGGGCTAGCGGGAGTTCAAACTCCTACAATGAGCAGTTCTTC. Translated, it gives CASSPGASGSSNSYNEQFF.

The chain combines TRBV4-1 with TRBJ2-1, with a weak D call TRBD2 (5 bases). CDR3 length: 18 residues. Germline V gene data show CDR1 as MGHRA and CDR2 as YSYEKL. V lost 4 bases, J lost 1 base, and 20 bases lay in between. The CDR3, as DNA: TGCGCCAGCAGCCTGAATACCCCTCGGGGTGGGTCCTACAATGAGCAGTTCTTC. Translated: CASSLNTPRGGSYNEQFF.

The CDR3 DNA is TGTGCCAGCAGTTTAACAGCCTGGAACACTGAAGCTTTCTTT. It is translated as CASSLTAWNTEAFF. The chain is built from TRBV27 and TRBJ1-1; D ambiguous. CDR1 is MNHEY, CDR2 SMNVEV, per germline (reference sequence). The CDR3 covers 14 residues. Trimming stripped 2 bases from V and 1 base from J, with 8 bases between.

This clone was recorded a few times. This chain links TRBV18 with TRBJ2-1; D perhaps matches TRBD1 (7 bases). Germline V gene lookup returns CDR1 KGHSH and CDR2 LQKENI. V lost 5 bases and J 8 bases, leaving 16 bases between the germline ends. This CDR3 has 14 amino acids. The CDR3: CASSAGQTDDEQFF. CDR3 DNA sequence: TGTGCCAGCTCAGCGGGACAGACCGACGATGAGCAGTTCTTC.

The chain carries TRBV4-2 and TRBJ2-2; no clear D. The V and J ends lost 1 base and 8 bases respectively, with 8 bases between them. This CDR3 is built from 13 residues. The germline V gene has CDR1 LGHNA and CDR2 YNFKEQ. The CDR3 nucleotides are TGTGCCAGCAGCCAAGTTTCGCAGGGGGAGCTGTTTTTT. Its translation: CASSQVSQGELFF.

V and J are TRBV10-3 and TRBJ2-2; D gene unclear. The germline V and J ends were trimmed by 3 bases and 7 bases, with 12 bases remaining between them. The CDR3 spans 14 residues. The germline gives CDR1 ENHRY, CDR2 SYGVKD. DNA of the CDR3: TGTGCCATCAGTGACTCCCAGGCCCGCGGGGAGCTGTTTTTT. Protein sequence: CAISDSQARGELFF.

A few counts support this clone. The chain uses TRBV7-2 and TRBJ2-1; D is undetermined. The germline V gene encodes CDR1 SGHTA and CDR2 FQGNSA. The CDR3 contains 12 residues. V lost 2 bases and J 9 bases, leaving 8 bases between the germline ends. The CDR3 loop is CASSLHNGEQFF. The DNA for the CDR3 is TGTGCCAGCAGCTTACATAACGGTGAGCAGTTCTTC.

The chain combines TRBV29-1 with TRBJ2-3; TRBD2 matches 7 bases. The germline CDR1 and CDR2 sequences are SQVTM and ANQGSEA. This CDR3 comprises 14 residues. After removal of 1 base from V and 0 bases from J, the junction contained 1 base not matched to a gene. CDR3 sequence reads: CSVEGGGSTDTQYF. The CDR3 DNA reads as TGCAGCGTTGAAGGCGGGGGTAGCACAGATACGCAGTATTTT.

CDR3 protein: CASSYTAGVRGELFF. As DNA, the CDR3 is TGTGCCAGCAGTTATACCGCGGGGGTCCGCGGGGAGCTGTTTTTT. This chain uses TRBV6-2 or TRBV6-3 with TRBJ2-2; 7 nucleotides agree with TRBD2. J gave up 7 bases and V 3 bases, and 8 bases lay outside the gene matches. Germline V gives CDR1 MNHEY, CDR2 SVGEGT. The CDR3 totals 15 residues.

This rearrangement joins TRBV6-5 to TRBJ1-5; D is possibly TRBD1 (6 bases). V dropped 4 bases and J dropped 6 bases, with 13 bases sitting between them. CDR3 length equals 14 residues. Germline CDR1 and CDR2: MNHEY and SVGAGI. The CDR3 sequence is CASSSTGIRQPQHF. The CDR3 nucleotides read TGTGCCAGCAGTTCTACAGGGATTCGTCAGCCCCAGCATTTT.

The chain links TRBV29-1 to TRBJ2-1; D might be TRBD1 (5 bases). This CDR3 has 13 amino acids. From germline, CDR1 is SQVTM and CDR2 ANQGSEA. V was pared by 4 bases and J by 4 bases, with 11 bases between. The CDR3 DNA reads TGCAGCGTTGCCCATGGACAATACAATGAGCAGTTCTTC. This encodes CSVAHGQYNEQFF.

This clone occurred once. The V call is TRBV29-1, the J call TRBJ2-1; TRBD2 is a possible D gene (6 bases). The CDR3 sequence is 14 residues long. Germline V gene lookup returns CDR1 SQVTM and CDR2 ANQGSEA. Deletions cut 1 base from V and 7 bases from J, with 14 bases between. DNA for the CDR3: TGCAGCGTTGAAGGGGGGGACCTTTTGAATGAGCAGTTCTTC. This gives the protein CSVEGGDLLNEQFF.

CDR3 in DNA: TGTGCCAGCAGCCCCGGGGGGGCACAAGATACGCAGTATTTT. Translated, it gives CASSPGGAQDTQYF. This chain connects TRBV11-3 to TRBJ2-3, with TRBD2 identical over 8 bases. Germline V gene sequence: CDR1 SGHNT, CDR2 YENEEA. J lost 5 bases, V lost 5 bases, and 6 bases had no gene match. The CDR3 covers 14 residues. Drawing the rest from reference TRBV11-3 and TRBJ2-3, the complete variable domain is EAGVVQSPRYKIIEKKQPVAFWCNPISGHNTLYWYLQNLGQGPELLIRYENEEAVDDSQLPKDRFSAERLKGVDSTLKIQPAELGDSAVYLCASSPGGAQDTQYFGPGTRLTVL.

This chain joins TRBV10-3 and TRBJ2-3, with TRBD2 identical over 13 bases. The germline V gene has CDR1 ENHRY and CDR2 SYGVKD. After removal of 5 bases from V and 4 bases from J, the junction contained 3 bases not matched to a gene. The CDR3 is 15 residues long. The CDR3 is CAISRLAGGADTQYF. The CDR3 DNA reads TGTGCCATCAGTCGACTAGCGGGAGGCGCAGATACGCAGTATTTT.

This clone was seen once. The V and J genes are TRBV1 and TRBJ1-4; TRBD1, the D gene given by the table, was not confirmed from the DNA. TRBV1 is labeled a pseudogene. This CDR3 is 18 amino acids long. The CDR3 region has the DNA TGCACCAGCAGCCAAGTCACCGCAAACAGGGGCAAAGGGGAAAAACTGTTTTTT. It is translated as CTSSQVTANRGKGEKLFF.

J is TRBJ1-2 and V is TRBV6-5; TRBD1 is a possible D gene (5 bases). CDR3 size: 16 residues. Trimming pared 0 bases from V and 4 bases from J, leaving 15 bases between. The germline CDR1 and CDR2 sequences are MNHEY and SVGAGI. The CDR3 region is CASSYSRRVTGYGYTF. The DNA for the CDR3 is TGTGCCAGCAGTTACTCAAGGCGTGTAACAGGCTATGGCTACACCTTC.